This T cell receptor beta chain was captured in a study of blood T cell repertoires in COVID-19. In the authors' workflow: Estimation of nucleated cell counts was performed using reference gene primer amplification. TCRdb's copy holds only in-frame clones and misses some; the assay was immunoSEQ multiplex PCR. D and trimming come from the DNA, and the V and J calls and clone size come from that table. The table has roughly 250,000 clones, more than 70% seen once; the top ten hold 2.1%. CDR1 SGHTA and CDR2 FQGTGA come from the germline V gene. The CDR3 loop spans 15 amino acids. V lost 1 base, J lost 6 bases, and 15 bases lay in between.

The source is a middle-aged woman who had recovered from COVID-19. Sequenced material: peripheral blood. The rearrangement joins TRBV7-3 to TRBJ1-1; D is ambiguous. CDR3 protein: CASSLMGGSGAEAFF. The CDR3 DNA reads as TGTGCCAGCAGCTTAATGGGAGGCTCTGGGGCTGAAGCTTTCTTT.